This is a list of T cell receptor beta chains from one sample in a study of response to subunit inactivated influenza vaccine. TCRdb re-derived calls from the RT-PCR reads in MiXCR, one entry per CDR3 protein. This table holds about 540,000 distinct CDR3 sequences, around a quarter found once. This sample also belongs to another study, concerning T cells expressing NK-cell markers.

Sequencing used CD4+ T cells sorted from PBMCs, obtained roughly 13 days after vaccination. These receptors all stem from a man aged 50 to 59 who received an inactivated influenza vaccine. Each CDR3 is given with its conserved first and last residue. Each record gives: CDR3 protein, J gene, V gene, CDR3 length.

CASSVKGDRTNTEAFF | TRBJ1-1 | TRBV9 | 16
CASSSARTGRVYGYTF | TRBJ1-2 | TRBV6-5 | 16
CASSTTGTDYNEQFF | TRBJ2-1 | TRBV6-1 | 15
CASTLIQGRTEAFF | TRBJ1-1 | TRBV12-3/TRBV12-4 | 14
CASKDFEGAEAFF | TRBJ1-1 | TRBV6-4 | 13
CASNGQGDGELFF | TRBJ2-2 | TRBV6-6 | 13
CASSGNLETQYF | TRBJ2-5 | TRBV7-2 | 12
CASSWGQNNEKLFF | TRBJ1-4 | TRBV7-9 | 14
CASSPGPGGEQFF | TRBJ2-1 | TRBV7-2 | 13
CASSQTEYGYTF | TRBJ1-2 | TRBV3-1 | 12
CASSRQREQYF | TRBJ2-7 | TRBV7-9 | 11
CSAQPPGETQYF | TRBJ2-5 | TRBV20-1 | 12
CASSLDRTEAFF | TRBJ1-1 | TRBV7-2 | 12
CASATGTRSNTEAFF | TRBJ1-1 | TRBV6-1 | 15
CSAKTGGVEKLFF | TRBJ1-4 | TRBV20-1 | 13
CATSFGPRGTDTQYF | TRBJ2-3 | TRBV24-1 | 15
CASSWVQTGRADEKLFF | TRBJ1-4 | TRBV5-8 | 17
CASSYSAQVANEKLFF | TRBJ1-4 | TRBV3-1 | 16
CATSGPSEINEQFF | TRBJ2-1 | TRBV24-1 | 14
CASSQDTAGARSETQYF | TRBJ2-5 | TRBV3-1 | 17
CASRTLRDRGFGYTF | TRBJ1-2 | TRBV12-3/TRBV12-4 | 15
CASSEARSSVGSGANVLTF | TRBJ2-6 | TRBV6-1 | 19
CASSPRLSYEQYF | TRBJ2-7 | TRBV7-8 | 13
CSVDRGAPREQFF | TRBJ2-1 | TRBV29-1 | 13
CASSIGTFGGKLFF | TRBJ1-4 | TRBV12-3/TRBV12-4 | 14
CASRPLNTGELFF | TRBJ2-2 | TRBV5-1 | 13
CASTSGYNEQFF | TRBJ2-1 | TRBV2 | 12
CASSLMIGETQYF | TRBJ2-5 | TRBV7-3 | 13
CASSLAPGGTGNEQFF | TRBJ2-1 | TRBV5-1 | 16
CASTKGSSGHGTQYF | TRBJ2-5 | TRBV6-2/TRBV6-3 | 15
CASSVTPGTRGGYTF | TRBJ1-2 | TRBV5-1 | 15
CASSSTDRVMNTEAFF | TRBJ1-1 | TRBV5-1 | 16
CASSQGVWANVLTF | TRBJ2-6 | TRBV3-1 | 14
CASSGRGGNYGYTF | TRBJ1-2 | TRBV7-9 | 14
CASSLVSQVRTNEQFF | TRBJ2-1 | TRBV7-2 | 16
CASSGRGPGGEQYF | TRBJ2-7 | TRBV9 | 14
CASSSQGDGYEQYF | TRBJ2-7 | TRBV5-1 | 14
CASSLGGRTDNEQFF | TRBJ2-1 | TRBV7-6 | 15
CASSLGPGDGYTF | TRBJ1-2 | TRBV7-6 | 13
CASSLSTGGSEQYF | TRBJ2-7 | TRBV7-2 | 14
CASGLAGTYTQYF | TRBJ2-3 | TRBV12-3/TRBV12-4 | 13
CASKGSGGSNEQFF | TRBJ2-1 | TRBV6-2/TRBV6-3 | 14
CASSASSWTSGRSETQYF | TRBJ2-5 | TRBV9 | 18
CSAVSGGGETQYF | TRBJ2-5 | TRBV20-1 | 13
CASSLDRPSSYNSPLHF | TRBJ1-6 | TRBV12-3/TRBV12-4 | 17
CASSLDYSGEQYF | TRBJ2-7 | TRBV7-2 | 13
CASRDYSSDTQYF | TRBJ2-3 | TRBV6-4 | 13
CASSQGASERNTIYF | TRBJ1-3 | TRBV4-3 | 15
CASRKGGQGIGQYF | TRBJ2-7 | TRBV27 | 14
CASSLISTSAVGELFF | TRBJ2-2 | TRBV7-3 | 16
CCARDPASSVFYEQYF | TRBJ2-7 | TRBV20-1 | 16
CASSLDQGGSYEQYF | TRBJ2-7 | TRBV5-1 | 15
CAWSITSLGEQFF | TRBJ2-1 | TRBV30 | 13
CSGLAGWDNEQFF | TRBJ2-1 | TRBV20-1 | 13
CAISPGREQETQYF | TRBJ2-5 | TRBV10-3 | 14
CASSFVWGGENEAFF | TRBJ1-1 | TRBV7-9 | 15
CASRIAGGPADTQYF | TRBJ2-3 | TRBV5-4 | 15
CAISKDELQFF | TRBJ2-1 | TRBV10-3 | 11
CASSYDGFGEQYF | TRBJ2-7 | TRBV6-2/TRBV6-3 | 13
CASSSAEGSYNEQFF | TRBJ2-1 | TRBV4-3 | 15